The clone carrying this T cell receptor beta chain was seen more than once but under ten times. Sequence at one end of the junction differs from germline and may be a read error. These data come from a study of blood T cell repertoires in COVID-19. Study information: PBMCs, B-cell-depleted T cells, or T cells were the source of the cDNA or gDNA that made up the material.

As processed by the authors: Reference gene primer amplification gave nucleated cell count estimates. Clones were sequenced by immunoSEQ multiplex PCR, and TCRdb holds only the in-frame ones, with some missing. V, J and clone size reflect that table, while D and trimming were determined from the DNA. The data hold about 190,000 clones, with 75% to 90% observed a single time. This CDR3 has 13 residues. Germline CDR1 is SEHNR and CDR2 is FQNEAQ (reference sequence). The TCR was taken from a woman aged 40 to 55 with acute or convalescent COVID-19. V is TRBV7-9 and J is TRBJ2-7; D possibly corresponds to TRBD2 (5 bases). Sequencing input: peripheral blood. CDR3 coding DNA: TGTGCCAGCAGCTTAGAGGAGAGGGCCCCTTGGAGCTTC. Translating gives CASSLEERAPWSF.